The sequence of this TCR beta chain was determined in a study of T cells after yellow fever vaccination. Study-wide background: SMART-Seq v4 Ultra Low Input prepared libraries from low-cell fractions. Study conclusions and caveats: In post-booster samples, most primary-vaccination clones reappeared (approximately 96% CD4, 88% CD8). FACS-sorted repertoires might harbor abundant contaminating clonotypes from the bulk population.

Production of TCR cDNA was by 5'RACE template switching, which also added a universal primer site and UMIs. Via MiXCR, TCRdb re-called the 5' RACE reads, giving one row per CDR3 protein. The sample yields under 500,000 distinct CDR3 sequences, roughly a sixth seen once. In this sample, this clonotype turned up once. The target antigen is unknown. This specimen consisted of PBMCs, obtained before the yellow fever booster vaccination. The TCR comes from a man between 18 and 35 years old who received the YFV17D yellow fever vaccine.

CDR3 sequence reads: CASSTGQGSSDTQYF. CDR3 nucleotides: TGTGCCAGCAGTACTGGACAGGGCAGTTCAGATACGCAGTATTTT. The chain uses TRBV7-8 and TRBJ2-3, with TRBD1 matching 8 bases. J lost 4 bases, V lost 6 bases, and 9 bases had no gene match. The CDR3 is 15 amino acids. CDR1 and CDR2 from the germline V gene are SGHVS and FQNEAQ. Full variable domain (remainder filled in from reference TRBV7-8 and TRBJ2-3): GAGVSQSPRYKVAKRGQDVALRCDPISGHVSLFWYQQALGQGPEFLTYFQNEAQLDKSGLPSDRFFAERPEGSVSTLKIQRTQQEDSAVYLCASSTGQGSSDTQYFGPGTRLTVL.